This paragraph covers one T cell receptor beta chain sequence. Its antigen is not known. This entry comes from a study of a mutant IDH1 vaccine in newly diagnosed glioma. Measured with immunoSEQ multiplex PCR; TCRdb has only the in-frame clones, and not every one. This repertoire shows roughly 28,000 clones, around 80% found once; its top ten account for 7.2%. Time point here: week 5, during vaccination. Each dose delivered 300 ug of mutant IDH1 20-mer peptide subcutaneously with imiquimod. CDR1 SGHAT and CDR2 FQNNGV come from the germline V gene. The CDR3 spans 15 residues. V shed 6 bases and J 0 bases; nucleotides not matched to a gene: 6.

The TCR originated in a man aged 35-49 years with glioma. Some clones in this sample may be carry-over from other donors' samples. The rearrangement joins TRBV11-2 to TRBJ2-7, with 9 positions matching TRBD1. Material: PBMCs, obtained from a glioma patient whose treatment included an IDH1 peptide vaccine. CDR3 loop: CASRAPTGGSYEQYF. The CDR3 coding sequence is TGTGCCAGCAGGGCGCCGACAGGGGGCTCCTACGAGCAGTACTTC.